This record concerns one T cell receptor beta chain sequence. The target antigen is unknown. The investigators split CD4+ cells into a CD45RA+ naive subset and a CD45RA-negative memory subset. The data were taken from a study of shared clonotypes between healthy human individuals. Study at large: Donors had three CD4 naive, three CD4 memory, two CD8 naive and one CD8 memory plate apiece. Findings and caveats of the study: Investigators collected only blood, and repertoires in tissues likely differ.

Trimming took 5 bases from V and 4 from J, leaving 14 bases between them. This CDR3 has 14 amino acids. Per germline, CDR1 MNHNY and CDR2 SVGAGI (reference sequence). An even split of each subset's genomic DNA across several immunoSEQ plates was performed. The assay was immunoSEQ multiplex PCR, and TCRdb's table has in-frame clones only and misses some. The sample yields over a million clones, around 78% seen once. The sample was memory CD4+ T cells from PBMCs. The subset here: CD45RA-negative fraction. The rearrangement links TRBV6-6 to TRBJ1-1; no firm D call. This TCR came from a man between 18 and 35 years old in good health. Some clones in this sample may be carry-over from other donors' samples. The CDR3 DNA reads TGTGCCAGCAGTAACATTCGAGGAGGCACTGAAGCTTTCTTT. It translates to CASSNIRGGTEAFF.